The rows below give T cell receptor beta chains drawn from one sample of a study of cytomegalovirus exposure and HLA in healthy donors. Sequencing was performed with immunoSEQ multiplex PCR; in TCRdb, only in-frame clones are kept and a portion is missing. The repertoire consists of approximately 95,000 clones, with just under 80% occurring once and the leading ten covering roughly 4.3%. Sequenced sample: PBMCs. Receptor source: a woman in her thirties or forties in good health and CMV-seropositive. The CDR3 runs from the conserved cysteine through the conserved F or W. D genes are given only for firm matches. A row's size may be missing; if present it is once, few, many or a size class.

size	V	J	D	CDR3	DNA
.	TRBV29-1	TRBJ1-1	.	CSGTLLNTEAFF	TGCAGCGGAACACTACTGAACACTGAAGCTTTCTTT
.	TRBV5-1	TRBJ2-1	.	CASSLEGGVGNEQFF	TGCGCCAGCAGCTTGGAAGGCGGGGTCGGGAATGAGCAGTTCTTC
.	TRBV18	TRBJ2-7	TRBD2	CASSVTPGLNYYEQYF	TGTGCCAGCTCAGTCACCCCGGGACTAAATTACTACGAGCAGTACTTC
.	TRBV10-1	TRBJ2-5	.	CASSSGGLETQYF	TGCGCCAGCAGCAGCGGAGGCCTGGAGACCCAGTACTTC
.	TRBV11-1	TRBJ2-1	.	CASSTGVISYNEQFF	TGTGCCAGCAGCACCGGGGTAATCTCCTACAATGAGCAGTTCTTC
once	TRBV11-3	TRBJ2-7	.	CASSVGLLYEQYF	TGTGCCAGCAGCGTGGGACTTCTCTACGAGCAGTACTTC
.	TRBV7-2	TRBJ1-2	.	CASSNRRDGRGYTF	TGTGCCAGCAGCAACAGGCGGGACGGACGGGGCTACACCTTC
.	TRBV6-5	TRBJ2-7	TRBD2	CARWRWTSGRYEQYF	TGTGCCAGGTGGAGATGGACTAGCGGGCGATACGAGCAGTACTTC
.	TRBV10-1	TRBJ2-1	TRBD2	CASSPSGNGREQFF	TGCGCCAGCAGTCCTAGCGGGAATGGTAGAGAGCAGTTCTTC
.	TRBV19	TRBJ2-2	TRBD1	CASSLATGATGELFF	TGTGCCAGTAGTTTGGCGACAGGGGCCACCGGGGAGCTGTTTTTT
.	TRBV5-1	TRBJ2-1	TRBD2	CASSSTSGIDGNEQFF	TGCGCCAGCAGCTCGACTAGCGGGATCGATGGCAATGAGCAGTTCTTC
.	TRBV5-6	TRBJ2-1	TRBD2	CASSFRLAGGGEQFF	TGTGCCAGCAGCTTTAGACTAGCGGGAGGGGGTGAGCAGTTCTTC
.	TRBV21-1	TRBJ1-3	.	CASSKCLQASGNTIYF	TGTGCCAGCAGCAAATGCCTACAGGCGTCTGGAAACACCATATATTTT
.	TRBV18	TRBJ2-5	TRBD1	CASSPISQGASETQYF	TGTGCCAGCTCACCCATATCGCAGGGGGCTTCGGAGACCCAGTACTTC
few	TRBV21-1	TRBJ1-2	.	CASSTQGVEGYGYTF	TGTGCCAGCAGCACACAGGGGGTAGAAGGCTATGGCTACACCTTC
few	TRBV6-1	TRBJ2-3	TRBD1	CASSISGGGTDTQYF	TGTGCCAGCAGCATCTCAGGGGGCGGCACAGATACGCAGTATTTT
.	TRBV5-1	TRBJ2-7	TRBD1	CASSFPGGLYEQYF	TGCGCCAGCAGCTTCCCAGGGGGCCTCTACGAGCAGTACTTC
.	TRBV10-3	TRBJ2-5	.	CAISESERETQYF	TGTGCCATCAGTGAGTCGGAGCGAGAGACCCAGTACTTC